This section outlines one TCR beta chain sequence together with its context. As yet, its antigen is unknown. This record belongs to a study of T-cell memory formation after mild COVID-19. cDNA libraries for TCR alpha and TCR beta, carrying sample barcodes and UMIs, came from 5'RACE with constant-segment primers. Each CDR3 protein gets one entry after TCRdb re-called the 5' RACE reads with MiXCR. In the table there are under 250,000 distinct CDR3 sequences, 10% of which are singletons. Study-wide results and limits: There was a balanced CD4/CD8 profile in clones contracting day 15 to 85, and later expanders leaned CD4+.

This receptor was identified in a man between 18 and 35 years old who had mild COVID-19 (a few samples of this study predate the infection). Cell type and time point are not known. Sequences were obtained from PBMCs or a T cell subset sorted from them (not recorded which).

The CDR3 region has the DNA TGTGCCATCAGAAGCGGAAGCCAAGAGACCCAGTACTTC. Protein: CAIRSGSQETQYF. The chain couples TRBV10-3 to TRBJ2-5; possibly TRBD2 for D (5 bases). From germline, CDR1 is ENHRY and CDR2 SYGVKD. Trimming shortened V by 6 bases and J by 1 base, and 9 bases separated the two germline ends. CDR3 size: 13 residues.